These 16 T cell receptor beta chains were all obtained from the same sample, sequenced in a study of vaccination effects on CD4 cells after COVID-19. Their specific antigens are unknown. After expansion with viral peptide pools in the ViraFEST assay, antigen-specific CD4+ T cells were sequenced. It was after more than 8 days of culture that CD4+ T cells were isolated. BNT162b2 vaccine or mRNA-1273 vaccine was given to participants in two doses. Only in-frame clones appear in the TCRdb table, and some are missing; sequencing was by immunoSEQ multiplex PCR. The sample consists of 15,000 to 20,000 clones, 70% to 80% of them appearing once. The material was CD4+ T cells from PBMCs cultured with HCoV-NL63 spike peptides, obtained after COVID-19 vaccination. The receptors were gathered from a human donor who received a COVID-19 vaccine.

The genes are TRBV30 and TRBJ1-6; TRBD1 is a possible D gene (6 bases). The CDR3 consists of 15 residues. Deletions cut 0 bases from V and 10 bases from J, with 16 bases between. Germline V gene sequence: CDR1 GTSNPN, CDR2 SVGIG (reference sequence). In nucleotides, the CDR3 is TGTGCCTGGAGTGTAGGGGGTGGGGACTTGTCACCCCTCCACTTT. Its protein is CAWSVGGGDLSPLHF.

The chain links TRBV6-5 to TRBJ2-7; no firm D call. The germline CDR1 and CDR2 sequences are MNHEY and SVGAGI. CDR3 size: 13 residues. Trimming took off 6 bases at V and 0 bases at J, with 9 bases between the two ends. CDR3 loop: CASRPGNSYEQYF. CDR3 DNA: TGTGCCAGCAGACCAGGTAACTCCTACGAGCAGTACTTC.

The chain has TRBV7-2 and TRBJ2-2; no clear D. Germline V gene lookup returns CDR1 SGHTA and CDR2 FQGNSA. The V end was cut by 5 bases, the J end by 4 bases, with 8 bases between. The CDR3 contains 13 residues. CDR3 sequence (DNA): TGTGCCAGCAGCCCTACAGCCACCGGGGAGCTGTTTTTT. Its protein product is CASSPTATGELFF.

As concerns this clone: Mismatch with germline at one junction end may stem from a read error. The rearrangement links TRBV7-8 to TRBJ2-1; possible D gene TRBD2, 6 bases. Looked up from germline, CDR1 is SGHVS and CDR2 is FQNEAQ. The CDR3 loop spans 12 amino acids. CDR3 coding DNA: TGTGCCAGCAGCACCGGGGCTCGGGGGTTGGTCTTC. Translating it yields CASSTGARGLVF.

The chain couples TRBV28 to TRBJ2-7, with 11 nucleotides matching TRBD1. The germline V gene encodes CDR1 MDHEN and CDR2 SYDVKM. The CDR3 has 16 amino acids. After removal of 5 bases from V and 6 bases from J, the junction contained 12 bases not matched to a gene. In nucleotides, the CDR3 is TGTGCCAGCAGTCGCCCCGGGACAGGGGGATTGGGCGAGCAGTACTTC. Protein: CASSRPGTGGLGEQYF. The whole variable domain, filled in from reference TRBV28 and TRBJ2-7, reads DVKVTQSSRYLVKRTGEKVFLECVQDMDHENMFWYRQDPGLGLRLIYFSYDVKMKEKGDIPEGYSVSREKKERFSLILESASTNQTSMYLCASSRPGTGGLGEQYFGPGTRLTVT.

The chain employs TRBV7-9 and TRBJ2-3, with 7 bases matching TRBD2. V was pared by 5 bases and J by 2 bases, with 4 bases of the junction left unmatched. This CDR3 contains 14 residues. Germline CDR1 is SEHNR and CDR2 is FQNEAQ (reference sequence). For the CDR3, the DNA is TGTGCCAGCAGCCCGACTAGCCTCACAGATACGCAGTATTTT. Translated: CASSPTSLTDTQYF.

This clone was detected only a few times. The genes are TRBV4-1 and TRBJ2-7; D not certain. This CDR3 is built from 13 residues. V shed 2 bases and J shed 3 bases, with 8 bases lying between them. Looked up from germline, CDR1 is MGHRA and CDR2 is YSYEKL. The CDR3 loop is CASSQRTDYEQYF. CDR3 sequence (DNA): TGCGCCAGCAGCCAAAGGACGGACTACGAGCAGTACTTC.

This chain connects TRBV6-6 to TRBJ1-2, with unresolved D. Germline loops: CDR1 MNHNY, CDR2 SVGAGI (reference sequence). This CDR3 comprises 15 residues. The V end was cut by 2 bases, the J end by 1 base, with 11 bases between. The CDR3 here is CASSYERHSNYGYTF. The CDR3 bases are TGTGCCAGCAGTTACGAGAGGCACAGTAACTATGGCTACACCTTC.

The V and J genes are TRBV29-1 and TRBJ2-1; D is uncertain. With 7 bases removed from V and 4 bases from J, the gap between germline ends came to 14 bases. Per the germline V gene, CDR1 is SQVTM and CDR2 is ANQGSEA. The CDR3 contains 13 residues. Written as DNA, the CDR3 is TGCAGCGGAACATTGTCCGATTACAATGAGCAGTTCTTC. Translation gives CSGTLSDYNEQFF.

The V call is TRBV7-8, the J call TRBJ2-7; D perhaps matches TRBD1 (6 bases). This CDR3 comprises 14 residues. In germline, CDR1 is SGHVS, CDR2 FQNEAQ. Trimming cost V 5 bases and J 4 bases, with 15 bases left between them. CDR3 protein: CASSDQGLSYEQYF. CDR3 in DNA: TGTGCCAGCAGCGATCAGGGGTTGTCTTACGAGCAGTACTTC.

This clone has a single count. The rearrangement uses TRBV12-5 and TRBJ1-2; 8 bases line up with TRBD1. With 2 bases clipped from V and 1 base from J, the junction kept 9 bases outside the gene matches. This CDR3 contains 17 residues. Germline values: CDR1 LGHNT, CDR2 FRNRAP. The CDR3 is CASGLTPPDRDNYGYTF. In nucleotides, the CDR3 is TGTGCTAGTGGTTTGACCCCTCCGGACAGGGATAACTATGGCTACACCTTC.

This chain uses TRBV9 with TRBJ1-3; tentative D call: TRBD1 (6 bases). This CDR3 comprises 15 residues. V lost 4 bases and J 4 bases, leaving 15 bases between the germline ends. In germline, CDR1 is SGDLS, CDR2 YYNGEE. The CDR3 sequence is CASSHGATGGNTIYF. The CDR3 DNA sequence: TGTGCCAGCAGCCATGGGGCTACAGGGGGAAACACCATATATTTT.

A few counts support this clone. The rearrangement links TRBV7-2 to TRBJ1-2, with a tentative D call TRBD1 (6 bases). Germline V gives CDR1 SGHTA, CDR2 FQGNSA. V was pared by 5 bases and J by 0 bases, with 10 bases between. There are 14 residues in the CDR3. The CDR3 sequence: CASSTQGANYGYTF. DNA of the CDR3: TGTGCCAGCAGCACACAGGGAGCTAACTATGGCTACACCTTC.

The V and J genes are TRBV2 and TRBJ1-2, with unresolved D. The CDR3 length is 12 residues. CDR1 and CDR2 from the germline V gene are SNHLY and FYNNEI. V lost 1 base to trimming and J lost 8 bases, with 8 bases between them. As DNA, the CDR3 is TGTGCCAGCAGTGAAGGCATGATAGGCTACACCTTC. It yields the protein CASSEGMIGYTF.

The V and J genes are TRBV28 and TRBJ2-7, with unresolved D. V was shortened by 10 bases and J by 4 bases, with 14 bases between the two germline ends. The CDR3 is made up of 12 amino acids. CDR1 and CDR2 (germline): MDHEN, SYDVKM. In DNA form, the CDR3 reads TGTGCCACCCTGATGGGGAAGTACGAGCAGTACTTC. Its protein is CATLMGKYEQYF.

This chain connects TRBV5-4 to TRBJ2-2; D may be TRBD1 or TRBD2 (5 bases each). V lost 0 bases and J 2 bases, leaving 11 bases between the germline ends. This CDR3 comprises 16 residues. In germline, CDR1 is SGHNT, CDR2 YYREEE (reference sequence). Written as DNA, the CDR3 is TGTGCCAGCAGCTTGGGTGGGGGACCTAACACCGGGGAGCTGTTTTTT. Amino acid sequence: CASSLGGGPNTGELFF. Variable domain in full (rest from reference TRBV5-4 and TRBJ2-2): ETGVTQSPTHLIKTRGQQVTLRCSSQSGHNTVSWYQQALGQGPQFIFQYYREEENGRGNFPPRFSGLQFPNYSSELNVNALELDDSALYLCASSLGGGPNTGELFFGEGSRLTVL.